The rows below give T cell receptor beta chains drawn from one sample of a study of blood T cell repertoires in COVID-19. Measured with immunoSEQ multiplex PCR; TCRdb has only the in-frame clones, and not every one. The sample yields a few hundred thousand clones, about 90% seen once. Sequencing was done on a sample of PBMCs or T cells enriched from blood (not recorded which). These receptors came from a woman under 40 who had recovered from COVID-19. CDR3s include the opening cysteine and the closing phenylalanine or tryptophan. A D gene is named only where the DNA matches it firmly. Size tells how often a clone was seen (once, few, many) or the class of an expanded clone, and some rows leave it out.

j_call	clone_size	d_call	v_call	cdr3_aa	cdr3_nt
TRBJ2-2	.	TRBD1	TRBV2	CASIGTGGAGELFF	TGTGCCAGCATTGGGACAGGGGGCGCCGGGGAGCTGTTTTTT
TRBJ2-3	.	TRBD2	TRBV6-5	CASSYSASGSTDTQYF	TGTGCCAGCAGTTACTCGGCTAGCGGGTCGACAGATACGCAGTATTTT
TRBJ1-2	.	.	TRBV2	CASTLSRVGYTF	TGTGCCAGCACCCTCTCCAGGGTCGGCTACACCTTC
TRBJ2-7	.	TRBD2	TRBV9	CASSPQGTSDYEQYF	TGTGCCAGCAGCCCACAGGGGACTAGCGACTACGAGCAGTACTTC
TRBJ2-3	.	.	TRBV24-1	CATSDSQWQRSDTQYF	TGTGCCACCAGTGATTCCCAATGGCAAAGATCCGATACGCAGTATTTT
TRBJ1-6	.	.	TRBV2	CASQVGQINSPLHF	TGTGCCAGCCAGGTGGGGCAGATCAATTCACCCCTCCACTTT
TRBJ1-6	.	.	TRBV14	CASSPRSGGGSPLHF	TGTGCCAGCAGTCCAAGGTCCGGGGGAGGGTCACCCCTCCACTTT
TRBJ2-1	.	.	TRBV5-1	CASSLVPGAGEQFF	TGCGCCAGCAGCTTGGTTCCGGGTGCGGGTGAGCAGTTCTTC
TRBJ2-5	.	TRBD2	TRBV5-6	CASSRAASGGAGETQYF	TGTGCCAGCAGCCGAGCGGCTAGCGGGGGGGCCGGGGAGACCCAGTACTTC
TRBJ2-7	.	TRBD1	TRBV9	CASSVSSGGSYEQYF	TGTGCCAGCAGCGTTTCTTCAGGGGGCTCCTACGAGCAGTACTTC
TRBJ2-7	.	TRBD2	TRBV6-6	CASIIGTSGTYEQYF	TGTGCCAGCATCATTGGGACTAGCGGGACCTACGAGCAGTACTTC
TRBJ2-2	.	.	TRBV28	CASIGGSRRELFF	TGTGCCAGCATCGGTGGTAGCCGGCGGGAGCTGTTTTTT
TRBJ1-2	.	.	TRBV14	CASSHRANYGYTF	TGTGCCAGCAGCCACAGGGCGAACTATGGCTACACCTTC
TRBJ2-1	.	.	TRBV13	CASSLGLGMYEQFF	TGTGCCAGCAGCTTAGGCCTCGGTATGTATGAGCAGTTCTTC
TRBJ1-2	few	.	TRBV30	CAWRVRTGTPYGYTF	TGTGCCTGGAGGGTACGCACCGGGACACCTTATGGCTACACCTTC
TRBJ1-6	.	TRBD1	TRBV9	CASSVGDRYPSPLHF	TGTGCCAGCAGCGTAGGGGACAGGTACCCTTCACCCCTCCACTTT
TRBJ1-2	.	TRBD1	TRBV6-1	CASSEEYGQGYGYTF	TGTGCCAGCAGTGAAGAGTATGGACAGGGCTATGGCTACACCTTC
TRBJ2-5	once	TRBD2	TRBV6-5	CASVALAGETQYF	TGTGCCAGCGTCGCACTAGCGGGAGAGACCCAGTACTTC
TRBJ2-5	.	.	TRBV7-2	CASSSLGRLRGETQYF	TGTGCCAGCAGCTCCCTCGGACGCTTAAGGGGAGAGACCCAGTACTTC
TRBJ2-1	.	.	TRBV7-3	CASSIYRGGHNEQFF	TGTGCCAGCAGCATATACAGGGGGGGCCACAATGAGCAGTTCTTC
TRBJ1-5	.	TRBD1	TRBV30	CAWRGGRNQPQHF	TGTGCCTGGAGAGGGGGCCGCAATCAGCCCCAGCATTTT
TRBJ2-5	.	TRBD1	TRBV5-4	CASSFDRGSETQYF	TGTGCCAGCAGCTTCGACAGGGGATCCGAGACCCAGTACTTC
TRBJ2-7	.	.	TRBV27	CASSGWTGSYEQYF	TGTGCCAGCAGTGGCTGGACGGGATCCTACGAGCAGTACTTC
TRBJ1-5	.	TRBD1	TRBV11-2	CASSPGQGNQPQHF	TGTGCCAGCAGCCCGGGACAGGGTAATCAGCCCCAGCATTTT
TRBJ1-5	once	.	TRBV19	CASSIDVEGNQPQHF	TGTGCCAGTAGTATAGATGTGGAGGGCAATCAGCCCCAGCATTTT
TRBJ2-2	.	TRBD1	TRBV5-1	CASSWGTVFTGELFF	TGCGCCAGCAGCTGGGGGACAGTCTTCACCGGGGAGCTGTTTTTT
TRBJ1-5	.	.	TRBV4-1	CASSQEGNRAAQPQHF	TGCGCCAGCAGCCAAGAAGGTAACAGGGCCGCTCAGCCCCAGCATTTT
TRBJ1-6	.	TRBD1	TRBV5-6	CASSRDRGNDNSPLHF	TGTGCCAGCAGCCGGGACAGGGGTAACGATAATTCACCCCTCCACTTT
TRBJ2-5	.	.	TRBV15	CATSRGTTGEERPQYF	TGTGCCACCAGCAGAGGGACAACGGGGGAAGAGAGGCCCCAGTACTTC
TRBJ2-1	many	TRBD2	TRBV2	CASRVRGGGENEQFF	TGTGCCAGCAGAGTGCGGGGGGGCGGCGAGAATGAGCAGTTCTTC
TRBJ2-3	.	TRBD2	TRBV10-1	CASSEVVGGGATDTQYF	TGCGCCAGCAGTGAAGTTGTGGGCGGGGGGGCGACAGATACGCAGTATTTT
TRBJ2-1	.	TRBD1	TRBV25-1	CASSADRGYNEQFF	TGTGCCAGCAGTGCGGACAGGGGTTACAATGAGCAGTTCTTC
TRBJ1-4	.	TRBD1	TRBV19	CASSPGQGLFTNEKLFF	TGTGCCAGTAGTCCGGGACAGGGACTTTTCACTAATGAAAAACTGTTTTTT
TRBJ2-7	.	.	TRBV5-1	CASSLTSSHEQYF	TGCGCCAGCAGCTTGACTAGCTCCCACGAGCAGTACTTC
TRBJ2-5	.	.	TRBV18	CASSPEQEFQETQYF	TGTGCCAGCTCACCAGAACAGGAGTTCCAAGAGACCCAGTACTTC
TRBJ2-2	.	.	TRBV7-2	CASSLFGTPNTGELFF	TGTGCCAGCAGCTTATTTGGGACACCGAACACCGGGGAGCTGTTTTTT